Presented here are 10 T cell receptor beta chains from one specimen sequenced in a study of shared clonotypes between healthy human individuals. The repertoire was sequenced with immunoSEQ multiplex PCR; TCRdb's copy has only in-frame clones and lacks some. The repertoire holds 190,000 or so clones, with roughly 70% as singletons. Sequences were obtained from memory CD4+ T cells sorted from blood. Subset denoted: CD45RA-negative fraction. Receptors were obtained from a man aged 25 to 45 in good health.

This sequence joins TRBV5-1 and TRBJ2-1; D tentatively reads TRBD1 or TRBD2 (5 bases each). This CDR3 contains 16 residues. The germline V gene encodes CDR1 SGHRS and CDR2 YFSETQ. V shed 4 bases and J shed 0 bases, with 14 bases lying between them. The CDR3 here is CASSRTGTNSYNEQFF. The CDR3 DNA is TGCGCCAGCAGCCGAACCGGGACCAACTCCTACAATGAGCAGTTCTTC.

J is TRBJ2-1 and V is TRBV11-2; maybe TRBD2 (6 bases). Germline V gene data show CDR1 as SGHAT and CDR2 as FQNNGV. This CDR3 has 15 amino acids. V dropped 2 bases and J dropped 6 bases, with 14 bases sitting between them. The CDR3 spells CASSLPPAGVNEQFF. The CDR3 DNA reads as TGTGCCAGCAGCTTACCGCCAGCGGGTGTCAATGAGCAGTTCTTC.

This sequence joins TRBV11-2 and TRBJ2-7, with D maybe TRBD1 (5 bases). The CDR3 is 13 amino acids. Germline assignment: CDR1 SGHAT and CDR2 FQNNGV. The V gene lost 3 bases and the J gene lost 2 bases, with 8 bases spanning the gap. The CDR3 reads CASSFPGTYEQYF. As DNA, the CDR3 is TGTGCCAGCAGCTTTCCAGGGACCTACGAGCAGTACTTC.

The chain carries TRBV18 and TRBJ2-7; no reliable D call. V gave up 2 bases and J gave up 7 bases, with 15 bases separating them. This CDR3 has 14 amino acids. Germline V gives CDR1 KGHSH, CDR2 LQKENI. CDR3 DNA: TGTGCCAGCTCACCAGGCATAACAGAAGGAGAGCAGTACTTC. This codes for CASSPGITEGEQYF.

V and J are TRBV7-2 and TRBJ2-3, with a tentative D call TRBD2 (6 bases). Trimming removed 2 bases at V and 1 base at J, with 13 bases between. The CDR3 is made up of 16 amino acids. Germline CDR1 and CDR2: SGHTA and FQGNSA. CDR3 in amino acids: CASSLLARGRTDTQYF. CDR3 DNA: TGTGCCAGCAGCTTACTAGCGAGAGGTCGCACAGATACGCAGTATTTT.

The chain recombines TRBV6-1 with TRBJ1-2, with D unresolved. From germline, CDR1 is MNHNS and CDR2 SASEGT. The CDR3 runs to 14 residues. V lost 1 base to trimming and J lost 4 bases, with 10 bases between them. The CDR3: CASSEGLGSYGYTF. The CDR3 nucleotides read TGTGCCAGCAGTGAAGGACTGGGGAGCTATGGCTACACCTTC.

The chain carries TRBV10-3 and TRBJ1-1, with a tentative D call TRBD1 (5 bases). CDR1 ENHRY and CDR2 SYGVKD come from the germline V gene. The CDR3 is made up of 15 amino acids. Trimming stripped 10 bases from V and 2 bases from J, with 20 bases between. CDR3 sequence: CATNSRGQTNTEAFF. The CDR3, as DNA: TGTGCCACAAACTCAAGGGGTCAGACAAACACTGAAGCTTTCTTT.

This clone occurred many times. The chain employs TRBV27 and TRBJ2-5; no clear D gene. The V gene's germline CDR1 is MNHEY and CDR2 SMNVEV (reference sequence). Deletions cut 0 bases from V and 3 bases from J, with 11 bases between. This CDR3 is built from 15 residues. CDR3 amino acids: CASSLSITRKETQYF. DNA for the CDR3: TGTGCCAGCAGTTTATCGATAACGCGTAAAGAGACCCAGTACTTC.

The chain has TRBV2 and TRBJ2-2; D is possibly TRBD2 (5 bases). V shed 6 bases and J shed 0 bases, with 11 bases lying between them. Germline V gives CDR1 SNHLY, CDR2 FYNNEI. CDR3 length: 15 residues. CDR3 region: CASRVGLTNTGELFF. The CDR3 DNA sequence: TGTGCCAGCAGGGTAGGACTTACGAACACCGGGGAGCTGTTTTTT.

CDR3 DNA sequence: TGTGCCAGCAGCTTAGCGTTGGACAGGTCAAATGGCTACACCTTC. The encoded protein is CASSLALDRSNGYTF. The chain recombines TRBV7-9 with TRBJ1-2, with 7 bases fitting TRBD1. The CDR3 covers 15 residues. V lost 0 bases, J lost 6 bases, and 7 bases stayed unmatched. The germline V gene has CDR1 SEHNR and CDR2 FQNEAQ (reference sequence).